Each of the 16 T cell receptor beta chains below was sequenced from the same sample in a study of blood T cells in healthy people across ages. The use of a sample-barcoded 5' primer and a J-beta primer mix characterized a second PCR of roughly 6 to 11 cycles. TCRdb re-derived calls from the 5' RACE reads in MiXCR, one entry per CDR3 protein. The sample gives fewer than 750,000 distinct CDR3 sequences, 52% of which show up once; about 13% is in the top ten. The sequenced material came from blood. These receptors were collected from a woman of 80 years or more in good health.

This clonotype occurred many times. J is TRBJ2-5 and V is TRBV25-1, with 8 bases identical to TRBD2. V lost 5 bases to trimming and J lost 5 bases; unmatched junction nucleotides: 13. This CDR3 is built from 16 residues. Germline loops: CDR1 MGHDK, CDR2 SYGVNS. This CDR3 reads CASSPSNGRAFETQYF. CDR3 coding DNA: TGTGCCAGCAGTCCTTCAAACGGGAGGGCCTTTGAGACCCAGTACTTC.

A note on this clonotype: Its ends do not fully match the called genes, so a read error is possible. In nucleotides, the CDR3 is TGTGCCAGCAGCTCGGACAGGAACGCCGGGGAGCTGTTTTTT. This codes for CASSSDRNAGELFF. The rearrangement uses TRBV7-9 and TRBJ2-2; 7 bases are shared with TRBD1. The CDR3 runs to 14 residues. CDR1 and CDR2 (germline): SEHNR, FQNEAQ (reference sequence).

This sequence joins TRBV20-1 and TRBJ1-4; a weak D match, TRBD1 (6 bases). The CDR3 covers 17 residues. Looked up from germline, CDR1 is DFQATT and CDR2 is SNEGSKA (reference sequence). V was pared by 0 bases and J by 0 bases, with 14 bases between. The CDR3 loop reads CSARDTRTAATNEKLFF. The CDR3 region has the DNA TGCAGTGCTAGAGACACCAGGACAGCTGCAACTAATGAAAAACTGTTTTTT.

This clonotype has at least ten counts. CDR3 in amino acids: CASSQDGYGYTF. CDR3 nucleotide sequence: TGCGCCAGCAGCCAGGACGGCTATGGCTACACCTTC. This rearrangement joins TRBV5-1 to TRBJ1-2; unclear D gene. This CDR3 region has 12 residues. V dropped 4 bases and J dropped 4 bases, with 8 bases sitting between them. Germline-derived CDR1 and CDR2 are SGHRS and YFSETQ.

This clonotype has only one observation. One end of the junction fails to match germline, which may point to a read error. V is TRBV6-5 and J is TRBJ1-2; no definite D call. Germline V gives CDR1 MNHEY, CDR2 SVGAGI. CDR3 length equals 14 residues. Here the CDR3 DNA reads TGTGCCAGCAGTTCCCCGTGGGTTAACTATGGTTACACCTTC. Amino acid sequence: CASSSPWVNYGYTF.

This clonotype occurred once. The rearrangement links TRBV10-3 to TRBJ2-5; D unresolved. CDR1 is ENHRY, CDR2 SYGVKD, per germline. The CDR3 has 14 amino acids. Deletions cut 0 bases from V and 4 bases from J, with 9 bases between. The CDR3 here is CAISESVPAETQYF. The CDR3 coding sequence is TGTGCCATCAGTGAGTCAGTCCCAGCAGAGACCCAGTACTTC.

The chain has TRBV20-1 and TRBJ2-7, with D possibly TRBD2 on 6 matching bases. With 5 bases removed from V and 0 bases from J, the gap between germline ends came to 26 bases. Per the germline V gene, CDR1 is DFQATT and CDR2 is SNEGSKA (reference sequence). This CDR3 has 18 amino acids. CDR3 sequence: CSAAGSWGVLDASYEQYF. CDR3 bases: TGCAGTGCTGCGGGGTCGTGGGGCGTCCTCGACGCCTCCTACGAGCAGTACTTC.

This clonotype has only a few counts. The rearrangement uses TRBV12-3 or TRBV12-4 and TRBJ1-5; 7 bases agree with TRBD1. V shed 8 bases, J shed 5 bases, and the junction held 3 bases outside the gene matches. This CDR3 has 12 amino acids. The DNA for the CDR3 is TGTGCCAGCTCAGGGGGGGATCAGCCCCAGCATTTT. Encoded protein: CASSGGDQPQHF.

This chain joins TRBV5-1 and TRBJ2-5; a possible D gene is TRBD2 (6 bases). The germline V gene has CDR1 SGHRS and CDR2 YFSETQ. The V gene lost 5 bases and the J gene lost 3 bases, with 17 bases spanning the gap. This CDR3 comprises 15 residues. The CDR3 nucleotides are TGCGCCAGCAGACGGCGGGGAATGTCCAAAGAGACCCAGTACTTC. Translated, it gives CASRRRGMSKETQYF.

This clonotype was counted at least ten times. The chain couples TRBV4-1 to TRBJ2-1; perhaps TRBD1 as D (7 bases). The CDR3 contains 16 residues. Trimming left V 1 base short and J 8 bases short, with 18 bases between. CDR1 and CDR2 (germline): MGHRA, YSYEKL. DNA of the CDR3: TGCGCCAGCAGCCAAGCCAGGGGGGCTAAACAGTATGAGCAGTTCTTC. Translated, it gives CASSQARGAKQYEQFF.

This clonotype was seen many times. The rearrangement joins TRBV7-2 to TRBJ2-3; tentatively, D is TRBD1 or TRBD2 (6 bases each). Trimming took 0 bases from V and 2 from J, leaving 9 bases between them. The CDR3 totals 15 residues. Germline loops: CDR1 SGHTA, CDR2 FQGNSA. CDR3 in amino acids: CASSLAGGDTDTQYF. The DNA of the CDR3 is TGTGCCAGCAGCTTAGCGGGGGGCGACACAGATACGCAGTATTTT.

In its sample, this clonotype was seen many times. CDR3 loop: CASSAWLAQETQYF. The CDR3 coding sequence is TGTGCCAGCAGCGCGTGGTTAGCACAAGAGACCCAGTACTTC. The rearrangement links TRBV2 to TRBJ2-5; no firm D call. V was pared by 6 bases and J by 2 bases, with 13 bases between. The CDR3 length is 14 residues. Germline V gene sequence: CDR1 SNHLY, CDR2 FYNNEI.

The CDR3: CASSHPDALFYNEQFF. In DNA form, the CDR3 reads TGCGCCAGCAGCCACCCGGACGCCCTCTTCTACAATGAGCAGTTCTTC. V and J are TRBV4-1 and TRBJ2-1; D remains ambiguous. Trimming cost V 3 bases and J 3 bases, with 15 bases left between them. The CDR3 consists of 16 residues. The germline V gene encodes CDR1 MGHRA and CDR2 YSYEKL.

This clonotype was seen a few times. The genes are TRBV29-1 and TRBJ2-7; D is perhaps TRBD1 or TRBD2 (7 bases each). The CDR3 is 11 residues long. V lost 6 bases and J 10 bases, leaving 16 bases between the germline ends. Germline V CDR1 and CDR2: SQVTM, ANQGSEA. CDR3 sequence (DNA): TGCAGCGTCGGGGAGGGGGCGACTCAGTACTTC. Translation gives CSVGEGATQYF.

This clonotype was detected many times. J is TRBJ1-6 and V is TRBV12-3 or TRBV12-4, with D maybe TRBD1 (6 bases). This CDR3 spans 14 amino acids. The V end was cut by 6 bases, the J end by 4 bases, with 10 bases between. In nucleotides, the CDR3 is TGTGCCAGCAGCCGACAGGCTTATAATTCACCCCTCCACTTT. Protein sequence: CASSRQAYNSPLHF.

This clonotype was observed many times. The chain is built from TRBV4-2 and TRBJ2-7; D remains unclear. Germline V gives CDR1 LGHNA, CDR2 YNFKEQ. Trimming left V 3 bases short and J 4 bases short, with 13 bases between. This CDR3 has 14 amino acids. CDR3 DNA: TGTGCCAGCAGCCAGGTTGGTCAAGGGTACGAGCAGTACTTC. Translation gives CASSQVGQGYEQYF.